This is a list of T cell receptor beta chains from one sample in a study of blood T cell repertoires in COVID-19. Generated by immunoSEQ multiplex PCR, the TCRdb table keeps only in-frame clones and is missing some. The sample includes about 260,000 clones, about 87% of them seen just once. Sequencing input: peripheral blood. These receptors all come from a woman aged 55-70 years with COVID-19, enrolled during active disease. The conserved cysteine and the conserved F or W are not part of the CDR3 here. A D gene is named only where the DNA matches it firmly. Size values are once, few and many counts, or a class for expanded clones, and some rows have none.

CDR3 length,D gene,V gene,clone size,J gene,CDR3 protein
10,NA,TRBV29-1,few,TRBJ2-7,SVDGGGIEQY
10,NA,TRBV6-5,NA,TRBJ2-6,ASSPGANVLT
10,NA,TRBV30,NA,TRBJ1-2,AKDRDYYGYT
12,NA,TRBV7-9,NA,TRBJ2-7,ASSLTAGPQKQY
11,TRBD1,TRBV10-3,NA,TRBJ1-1,AISEGGNPEAF
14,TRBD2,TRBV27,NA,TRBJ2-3,ASRPPRTSGGDTQY
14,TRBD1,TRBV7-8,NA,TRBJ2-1,ASSSNGQGVSNEQF
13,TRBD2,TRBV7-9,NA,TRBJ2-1,ASSLTSGAYNEQF
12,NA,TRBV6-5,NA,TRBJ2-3,ASSRGTDTDTQY
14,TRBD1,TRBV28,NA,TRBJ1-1,ASSSQRTGGWFEAF
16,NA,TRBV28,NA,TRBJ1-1,ASSPPRSAGWLNTEAF
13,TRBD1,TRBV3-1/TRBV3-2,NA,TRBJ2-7,ASSRWTGLSDEQY
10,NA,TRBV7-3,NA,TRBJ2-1,ASSLLGHEQF
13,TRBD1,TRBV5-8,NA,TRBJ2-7,ASSLTRDRGHEQY
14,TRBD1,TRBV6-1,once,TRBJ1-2,ASSALQGQGRYGYT
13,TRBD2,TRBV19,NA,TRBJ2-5,ASKGTSGGTETQY
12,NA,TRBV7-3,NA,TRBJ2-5,ASSLGRGARTQY
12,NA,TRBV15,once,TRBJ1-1,ATSRDSRAAEAF
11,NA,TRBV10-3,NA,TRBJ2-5,AISEQVLGTQY
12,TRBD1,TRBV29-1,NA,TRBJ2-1,SARDRHSLNEQF
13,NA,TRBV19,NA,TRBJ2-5,ASSTMGHHQETQY
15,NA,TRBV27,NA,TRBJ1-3,ASSPLSRTLSGNTIY
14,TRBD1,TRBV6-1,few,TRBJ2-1,ASSGHRDRGYNEQF
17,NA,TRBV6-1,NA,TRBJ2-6,ASSGDSRGGISGANVLT
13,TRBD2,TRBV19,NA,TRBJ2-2,ASRRREGRSGELF
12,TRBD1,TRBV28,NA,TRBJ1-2,ASSPGTGGRGYT
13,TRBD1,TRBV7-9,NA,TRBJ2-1,ASGGQGAGSYEQF
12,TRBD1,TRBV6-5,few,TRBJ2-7,ASRGWQGAGEQY
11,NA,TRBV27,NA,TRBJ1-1,ASSSRGNTEAF
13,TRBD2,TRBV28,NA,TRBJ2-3,ASSPLLAGVDTQY
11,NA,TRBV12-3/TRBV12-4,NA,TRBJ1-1,ASSFELNTEAF
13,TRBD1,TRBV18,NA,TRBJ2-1,ASRGTGEAYNEQF
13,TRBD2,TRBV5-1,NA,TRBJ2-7,ASSVNSGRIYEQY
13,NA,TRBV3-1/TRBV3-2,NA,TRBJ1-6,ASSLGHLGNSPLH
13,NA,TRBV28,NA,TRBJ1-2,ASSLVRQGPGGYT
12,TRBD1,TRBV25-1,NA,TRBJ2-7,ASRGQGISYEQY
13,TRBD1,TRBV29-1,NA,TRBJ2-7,SVTHGQGPTYEQY
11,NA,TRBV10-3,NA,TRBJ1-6,AIGLRRGSPLH
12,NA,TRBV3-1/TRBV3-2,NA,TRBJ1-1,ASSQDLQGTEAF
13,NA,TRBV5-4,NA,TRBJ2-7,ASSLGPEDYYEQY
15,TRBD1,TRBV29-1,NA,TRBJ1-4,SVEDYRTGGVNEKLF
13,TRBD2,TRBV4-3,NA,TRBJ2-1,ASSTSGGSYNEQF
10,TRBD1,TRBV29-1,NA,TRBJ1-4,SGGQPNEKLF
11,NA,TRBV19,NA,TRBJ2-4,ASSPGGGNMEY
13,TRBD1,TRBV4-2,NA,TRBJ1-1,ASSRGQGGWLEAF
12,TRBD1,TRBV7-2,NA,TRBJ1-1,ASSGQVNSLEAF
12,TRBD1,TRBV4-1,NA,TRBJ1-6,ASSDRVRGNPLH
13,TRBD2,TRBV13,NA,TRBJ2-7,ASSWASSGSYEQY
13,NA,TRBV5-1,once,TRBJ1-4,ASSRMFGTNEKLF
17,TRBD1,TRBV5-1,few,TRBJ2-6,ASSKAGTGGIAGANVLT
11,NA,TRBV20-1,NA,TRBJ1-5,SASNGVGQPQH
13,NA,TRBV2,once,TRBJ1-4,ASTTAYTSSEKLF
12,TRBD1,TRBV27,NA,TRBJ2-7,ASSSLTGSYEQY
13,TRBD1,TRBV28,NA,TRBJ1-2,ASSLGQGKGYGYT
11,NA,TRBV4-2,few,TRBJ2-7,ASSQAGSPEQY
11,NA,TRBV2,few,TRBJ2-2,ASSVINTGELF
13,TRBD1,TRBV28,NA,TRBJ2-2,ASSLRYRGTGELF
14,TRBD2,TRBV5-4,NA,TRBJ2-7,ASSRGLAGTTYEQY